This TCR beta chain was sequenced for a study of Ad26.COV2.S vaccination and SARS-CoV-2 variants. Study background: Into the muscle, Ad26.COV2.S was dosed once or twice, 56 days apart.

CDR1 and CDR2 (germline): SGDLS, YYNGEE. Trimming took off 2 bases at V and 2 bases at J, with 17 bases between the two ends. CDR3 length: 16 residues. Regarding treatment: around 19 received Ad26.COV2.S at low or high dose, single or two shots; about five received placebo; per-sample allocation not given. The samples were gathered on day 63 after the first injection of vaccine or placebo. An adult aged 18-55 years in Boston served as the donor. Repertoires were generated with immunoSEQ multiplex PCR, while TCRdb's copy carries only in-frame clones and drops some. The sample holds around 250,000 clones, around nine tenths seen once.

The rearrangement links TRBV9 to TRBJ2-7; a possible D gene is TRBD2 (5 bases). The source was peripheral blood, collected in a trial of Ad26.COV2.S vaccine versus placebo. This clonotype was obtained from a person between 18 and 65 years old who received the Ad26.COV2.S COVID-19 vaccine or a placebo. For the CDR3, the DNA is TGTGCCAGCAGCGTGAGGGCGGGTCAGGAGGCCTACGAGCAGTACGTC. It translates to CASSVRAGQEAYEQYV.